This TCR beta chain derives from a study of blood T cells in healthy people across ages. This clonotype was counted a few times. Primed by a sample-barcoded 5' primer and a J-beta primer mix, a second PCR proceeded for about 7 to 11 cycles. TCRdb processed the 5' RACE reads anew with MiXCR; each CDR3 protein has one entry. The sample lists just under 550,000 distinct CDR3 sequences, 24% occurring once. CDR3 size: 12 residues. CDR1 is LNHDA and CDR2 is SQIVND in the germline V gene (reference sequence). Trimming left V 7 bases short and J 3 bases short, with 6 bases between. The same data also went into a second study, on T cells of mothers and their children. That work contributes: Slightly higher overlap, not significant, was seen in related mother-child pairs than in unrelated pairs. No clone of persistent microchimeric T cells was detected.

This chain joins TRBV19 and TRBJ2-2; D unclear. The sample comprised blood. The TCR comes from a boy between 10 and 17 years old in good health. This CDR3 is CASNYYTGELFF. The CDR3 DNA follows: TGTGCCAGTAATTACTACACCGGGGAGCTGTTTTTT. Based on the CDR3 plus reference TRBV19 and TRBJ2-2, the full variable domain is DGGITQSPKYLFRKEGQNVTLSCEQNLNHDAMYWYRQDPGQGLRLIYYSQIVNDFQKGDIAEGYSVSREKKESFPLTVTSAQKNPTAFYLCASNYYTGELFFGEGSRLTVL.